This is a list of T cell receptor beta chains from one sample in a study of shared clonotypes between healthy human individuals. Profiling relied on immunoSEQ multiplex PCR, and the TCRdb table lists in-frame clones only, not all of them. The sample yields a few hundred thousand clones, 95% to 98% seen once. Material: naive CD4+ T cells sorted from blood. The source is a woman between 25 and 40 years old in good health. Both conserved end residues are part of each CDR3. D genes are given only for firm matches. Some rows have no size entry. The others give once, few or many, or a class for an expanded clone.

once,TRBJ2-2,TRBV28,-,TGTGCCAGCAGGCCTCAGACCGGGGAGCTGTTTTTT,CASRPQTGELFF
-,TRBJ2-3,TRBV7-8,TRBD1,TGTGCCAGCAGCCCACGTCGAGGGACAGGGCGTACAGATACGCAGTATTTT,CASSPRRGTGRTDTQYF
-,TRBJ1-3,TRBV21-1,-,TGTGCCAGCAGGAACTGCCGGGACAGGGATCCTCTTTCTGGAAACACCATATATTTT,CASRNCRDRDPLSGNTIYF
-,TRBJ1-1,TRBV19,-,TGTGCCAGTAGTGCCTCAATGAACACTGAAGCTTTCTTT,CASSASMNTEAFF
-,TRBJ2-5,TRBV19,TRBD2,TGTGCCAGTAGTATGCGGGCTAGCGGACACCAAGAGACCCAGTACTTC,CASSMRASGHQETQYF
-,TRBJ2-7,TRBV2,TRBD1,TGTGCCAGCACCGAGGACAGGGGCAGCCACGAGCAGTACTTC,CASTEDRGSHEQYF
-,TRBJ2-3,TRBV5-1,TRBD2,TGCGCCAGCAGCTTGGCAACTAGCGGGGATACGCAGTATTTT,CASSLATSGDTQYF
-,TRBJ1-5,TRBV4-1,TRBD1,TGCGCCAGCAGCCAACCGGGACAGGGGAGAAGCAATCAGCCCCAGCATTTT,CASSQPGQGRSNQPQHF
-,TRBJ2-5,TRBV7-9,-,TGTGCCAGCAGCCCTAGGGGGGTAGAGACCCAGTACTTC,CASSPRGVETQYF
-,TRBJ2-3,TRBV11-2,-,TGTGCCAGCAGCTTCCAACGGGATACGCAGTATTTT,CASSFQRDTQYF
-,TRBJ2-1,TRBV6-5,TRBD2,TGTGCCAGCAGTTACACCACGGGAGGGCATGAGCAGTTCTTC,CASSYTTGGHEQFF
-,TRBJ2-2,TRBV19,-,TGTGCCAGTAGTAACGGGTATGGGATCGGGGAGCTGTTTTTT,CASSNGYGIGELFF